Presented here are 3 T cell receptor beta chains from one specimen sequenced in a study of PD-1 blockade in classical Hodgkin lymphoma. Clones were read by immunoSEQ multiplex PCR, and TCRdb kept only the in-frame ones, dropping some. The sample lists about 24,000 clones, 70% to 80% occurring once. Relapse was seen in all patients after autologous stem cell transplantation, and brentuximab vedotin exposure was variable. The specimen comprised peripheral blood mononuclear cells (PBMCs), sampled at baseline. Every receptor here comes from a human donor with classical Hodgkin lymphoma.

The rearrangement links TRBV7-8 to TRBJ2-7, with 9 bases matching TRBD2. Germline loops: CDR1 SGHVS, CDR2 FQNEAQ. The CDR3 totals 14 residues. Trimming took 5 bases from V and 4 from J; bases not matched to a gene: 6. Here the CDR3 reads CASSTASGAYEQYF. The CDR3 DNA sequence: TGTGCCAGCAGCACCGCTAGCGGGGCTTACGAGCAGTACTTC.

The chain uses TRBV2 and TRBJ1-3, with 9 bases fitting TRBD1. V was clipped by 8 bases and J by 10 bases; unmatched bases: 9. Looked up from germline, CDR1 is SNHLY and CDR2 is FYNNEI. This CDR3 has 13 residues. CDR3 amino acids: CASLTPGQGTIYF. The CDR3 DNA reads TGTGCCAGCTTGACACCGGGACAGGGAACCATATATTTT.

The rearrangement uses TRBV7-3 and TRBJ2-2, with D possibly being TRBD1 (5 bases). Germline V gene lookup returns CDR1 SGHTA and CDR2 FQGTGA. The CDR3 runs to 14 residues. Trimming removed 2 bases from V and 6 bases from J, with 10 bases in between. The CDR3 region is CASSLYQGAGELFF. The CDR3 coding sequence is TGTGCCAGCAGCTTATATCAGGGTGCCGGGGAGCTGTTTTTT.